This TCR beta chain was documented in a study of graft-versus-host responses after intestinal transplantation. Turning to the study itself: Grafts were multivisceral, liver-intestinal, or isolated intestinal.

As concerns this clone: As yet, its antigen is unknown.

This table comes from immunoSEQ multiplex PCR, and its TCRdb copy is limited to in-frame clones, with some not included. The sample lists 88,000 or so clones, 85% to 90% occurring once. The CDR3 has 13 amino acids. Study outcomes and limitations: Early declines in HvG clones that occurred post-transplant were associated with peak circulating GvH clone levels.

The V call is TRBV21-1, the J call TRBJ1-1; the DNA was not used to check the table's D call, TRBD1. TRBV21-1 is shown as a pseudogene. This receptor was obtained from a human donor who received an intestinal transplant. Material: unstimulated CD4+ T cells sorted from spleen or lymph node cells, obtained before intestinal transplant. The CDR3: CAISTGCSTEAFF. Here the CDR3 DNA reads TGTGCCATCTCGACAGGGTGTTCCACTGAAGCTTTCTTT.